These 30 T cell receptor beta chains originate from one sample sequenced in a study of blood T cell repertoires in COVID-19. The table came from immunoSEQ multiplex PCR; TCRdb's copy has only in-frame clones and leaves some out. Of almost 350,000 clones listed, roughly 90% are singletons. Sequenced sample: PBMCs or T cells enriched from blood (not recorded which). The receptors originated from a woman in her 30s who had been exposed to COVID-19.

The chain uses TRBV3-1 (or the pseudogene TRBV3-2) and TRBJ1-5; tentative D call: TRBD1 (6 bases). Deletions cut 1 base from V and 4 bases from J, with 11 bases between. The CDR3 is 15 residues long. In germline, CDR1 is LGHDT, CDR2 YNNKEL (reference sequence). CDR3 region: CASSQGPQGNQPQHF. CDR3 DNA sequence: TGTGCCAGCAGCCAAGGCCCCCAGGGGAATCAGCCCCAGCATTTT.

This chain links TRBV6-5 with TRBJ2-7; D gene unclear. Germline CDR1 MNHEY, CDR2 SVGAGI. V was trimmed by 4 bases and J by 0 bases, leaving 10 bases between them. The CDR3 covers 14 residues. This chain's CDR3 is CASSFGQASYEQYF. The CDR3 DNA follows: TGTGCCAGCAGTTTTGGGCAGGCCTCCTACGAGCAGTACTTC.

The CDR3 sequence is CASAWGGTNEKLFF. Here the CDR3 DNA reads TGTGCCAGCGCCTGGGGGGGAACTAATGAAAAACTGTTTTTT. The chain links TRBV7-9 to TRBJ1-4; tentative D call: TRBD1 (5 bases). Germline CDR1 is SEHNR and CDR2 is FQNEAQ (reference sequence). V was cut by 8 bases and J by 1 base, with 11 bases left in between. The CDR3 has 14 amino acids.

The chain joins TRBV5-6 to TRBJ1-1; D remains unclear. From germline, CDR1 is SGHDT and CDR2 YYEEEE. Trimming removed 0 bases from V and 7 bases from J, with 4 bases in between. There are 11 residues in the CDR3. The CDR3 loop reads CASSLGDEAFF. DNA for the CDR3: TGTGCCAGCAGCTTGGGCGATGAAGCTTTCTTT.

The chain joins TRBV29-1 to TRBJ2-7, with D tentatively TRBD1 (6 bases). The germline CDR1 and CDR2 sequences are SQVTM and ANQGSEA. CDR3 size: 11 residues. The ends were cut back, 7 bases at V and 5 bases at J, with 12 bases in the middle. CDR3 sequence reads: CSASGQHEQYF. The CDR3 bases are TGCAGCGCCTCAGGACAGCACGAGCAGTACTTC.

V gene TRBV6-5 combines with J gene TRBJ1-4; 8 bases fit TRBD1. V lost 0 bases and J lost 8; bases outside the gene matches: 5. Germline CDR1 reads MNHEY; CDR2 reads SVGAGI. This CDR3 comprises 15 residues. For the CDR3, the DNA is TGTGCCAGCAGTTACTCGCAGGGGGCAGGGGAAAAACTGTTTTTT. This translates into CASSYSQGAGEKLFF.

This chain connects TRBV5-4 to TRBJ2-1, with D possibly TRBD1 on 7 matching bases. Between the trimmed V and J ends, which lost 4 bases and 12 bases, there was a span of 32 bases. Germline assignment: CDR1 SGHNT and CDR2 YYREEE (reference sequence). The CDR3 is 18 residues long. This CDR3 reads CASSPRVGGGAGGDRQFF. In nucleotides, the CDR3 is TGTGCCAGCAGCCCCCGGGTTGGAGGGGGCGCCGGGGGAGATCGGCAGTTCTTC. The complete variable domain, with remaining parts taken from reference TRBV5-4 and TRBJ2-1, reads ETGVTQSPTHLIKTRGQQVTLRCSSQSGHNTVSWYQQALGQGPQFIFQYYREEENGRGNFPPRFSGLQFPNYSSELNVNALELDDSALYLCASSPRVGGGAGGDRQFFGPGTRLTVL.

This clone showed up just once. This chain joins TRBV7-3 and TRBJ2-3; D uncertain. The germline gives CDR1 SGHTA, CDR2 FQGTGA. V gave up 1 base and J gave up 0 bases, with 8 bases separating them. This CDR3 contains 15 residues. The CDR3 here is CASSLSGTSTDTQYF. The CDR3 coding sequence is TGTGCCAGCAGCTTAAGCGGTACAAGCACAGATACGCAGTATTTT.

The V and J genes are TRBV6-2 or TRBV6-3 and TRBJ2-2, with 13 nucleotides matching TRBD2. Germline trimming cut 6 bases from V and 6 bases from J; bases unmatched to any gene: 10. This CDR3 spans 17 amino acids. Germline V gives CDR1 MNHEY, CDR2 SVGEGT. In DNA, the CDR3 is TGTGCCAGCAGCCCCTGGGGGACTAGCGGGAAGTCCGGGGAGCTGTTTTTT. Translated, it gives CASSPWGTSGKSGELFF.

This clone was seen only a few times. The V and J genes are TRBV11-3 and TRBJ2-7, with 8 nucleotides matching TRBD1. Germline V CDR1 and CDR2: SGHNT, YENEEA. This CDR3 comprises 15 residues. The ends lost 1 base at V and 4 bases at J; junction bases unmatched: 6. The CDR3 nucleotides are TGTGCCAGCAGCTTAGTAGGGGGACAGGTTTACGAGCAGTACTTC. Translating it yields CASSLVGGQVYEQYF. Variable domain in full (rest from reference TRBV11-3 and TRBJ2-7): EAGVVQSPRYKIIEKKQPVAFWCNPISGHNTLYWYLQNLGQGPELLIRYENEEAVDDSQLPKDRFSAERLKGVDSTLKIQPAELGDSAVYLCASSLVGGQVYEQYFGPGTRLTVT.

The chain couples TRBV28 to TRBJ2-7, with D unclear. The CDR3 covers 11 residues. V was pared by 7 bases and J by 1 base, with 5 bases between. Germline CDR1 and CDR2: MDHEN and SYDVKM. The CDR3 loop is CASTVSYEQYF. The CDR3 DNA sequence: TGTGCCAGCACCGTATCCTACGAGCAGTACTTC.

The V call is TRBV6-2 or TRBV6-3, the J call TRBJ1-5; 8 positions match TRBD1. The CDR3 sequence is 16 residues long. V lost 0 bases, J lost 4 bases, and 5 bases stayed unmatched. Germline V lookup: CDR1 MNHEY, CDR2 SVGEGT. CDR3 amino acids: CASSYSRQGRNQPQHF. Here the CDR3 DNA reads TGTGCCAGCAGTTACTCGAGACAGGGGCGTAATCAGCCCCAGCATTTT.

This clone was picked up one time. This sequence joins TRBV7-3 and TRBJ2-3; D perhaps matches TRBD1 (5 bases). The V gene's germline CDR1 is SGHTA and CDR2 FQGTGA. V lost 4 bases and J 5 bases, leaving 10 bases between the germline ends. CDR3 length: 13 residues. The CDR3 spells CASSSTGKDTQYF. CDR3 DNA: TGTGCCAGCAGCTCCACAGGAAAAGATACGCAGTATTTT. Together with reference TRBV7-3 and TRBJ2-3, the CDR3 gives the full variable domain: GAGVSQTPSNKVTEKGKYVELRCDPISGHTALYWYRQSLGQGPEFLIYFQGTGAADDSGLPNDRFFAVRPEGSVSTLKIQRTERGDSAVYLCASSSTGKDTQYFGPGTRLTVL.

This sequence joins TRBV2 and TRBJ1-2; D is uncertain. Trimming removed 7 bases at V and 3 bases at J, with 9 bases between. This CDR3 comprises 12 residues. Germline V gene sequence: CDR1 SNHLY, CDR2 FYNNEI. This CDR3 reads CASKNLYYGYTF. The CDR3 region has the DNA TGTGCCAGCAAGAATCTATACTATGGCTACACCTTC.

This sequence joins TRBV5-5 and TRBJ1-1; no clear D. The CDR3 has 14 residues. The germline V and J ends were trimmed by 2 bases and 1 base, with 9 bases remaining between them. Germline CDR1 SGHKS, CDR2 YYEKEE (reference sequence). The CDR3 DNA sequence: TGTGCCAGCAGCTTTCACAGTGGGAACACTGAAGCTTTCTTT. Protein: CASSFHSGNTEAFF.

The genes are TRBV5-1 and TRBJ1-4; a weak D match, TRBD1 (6 bases). This CDR3 contains 15 residues. Germline CDR1 reads SGHRS; CDR2 reads YFSETQ. Trimming left V 4 bases short and J 10 bases short, with 20 bases between. Here the CDR3 DNA reads TGCGCCAGCAGCAGGGCCGCAGGGGCGGATGGAAAACTGTTTTTT. This encodes CASSRAAGADGKLFF.

The chain carries TRBV21-1 and TRBJ2-7; TRBD1, the table's D call, was not compared with the DNA. TRBV21-1 is annotated as a pseudogene. The CDR3 totals 14 residues. The CDR3 DNA sequence: TGTGCCAGCAGCAGGTACAGGGTGTCAGGAGATCAGTACTTC. Residues: CASSRYRVSGDQYF.

There are a few counts of this clone. The chain is built from TRBV9 and TRBJ2-1; TRBD1 matches at 7 bases. This CDR3 region has 14 residues. Trimming took 4 bases from V and 7 from J; bases not matched to a gene: 8. Germline loops: CDR1 SGDLS, CDR2 YYNGEE. The CDR3 nucleotides are TGTGCCAGCAGCCCACCGACAGGGCGAAATGAGCAGTTCTTC. It codes for CASSPPTGRNEQFF.

The chain joins TRBV28 to TRBJ1-2; D not certain. Germline CDR1 is MDHEN and CDR2 is SYDVKM. Between the trimmed V and J ends, which lost 5 bases and 2 bases, there was a span of 12 bases. The CDR3 extends over 14 amino acids. CDR3 DNA sequence: TGTGCCAGCAGTCTATCTTGGGAGAACTATGGCTACACCTTC. It is translated as CASSLSWENYGYTF.

V usage is TRBV2 and J usage is TRBJ2-1; D perhaps matches TRBD2 (6 bases). V lost 7 bases, J lost 5 bases, and 18 bases lay in between. CDR3 length: 15 residues. The germline V gene has CDR1 SNHLY and CDR2 FYNNEI. The CDR3, as DNA: TGTGCCAGCATCGATACCCCCACGGGGGACAATGAGCAGTTCTTC. This gives the protein CASIDTPTGDNEQFF.

The CDR3 is CASSGGLAGSYNEQFF. The CDR3 nucleotides are TGTGCCAGCAGCGGCGGACTAGCGGGCTCCTACAATGAGCAGTTCTTC. This chain links TRBV7-9 with TRBJ2-1, with TRBD2 matching over 11 bases. The CDR3 is made up of 16 amino acids. The V segment lost 5 bases and the J segment 0 bases; nucleotides outside the gene matches: 3. Germline V gene sequence: CDR1 SEHNR, CDR2 FQNEAQ (reference sequence).

V gene TRBV4-1 combines with J gene TRBJ1-2; 7 bases agree with TRBD1. The CDR3 loop spans 16 amino acids. CDR1 and CDR2 from the germline V gene are MGHRA and YSYEKL. After removal of 0 bases from V and 6 bases from J, the junction contained 10 bases not matched to a gene. CDR3 amino acids: CASSQDETGLAHGYTF. CDR3 in DNA: TGCGCCAGCAGCCAAGATGAGACAGGGTTAGCGCATGGCTACACCTTC.

The V and J genes are TRBV19 and TRBJ2-6, with D possibly matching TRBD1 (5 bases). The V gene's germline CDR1 is LNHDA and CDR2 SQIVND (reference sequence). Trimming shortened V by 5 bases and J by 0 bases, and 14 bases separated the two germline ends. The CDR3 is 17 amino acids. The CDR3 loop reads CASSATVGISGANVLTF. The DNA for the CDR3 is TGTGCCAGTAGTGCGACAGTTGGAATCTCTGGGGCCAACGTCCTGACTTTC. The full variable domain, its missing parts supplied by reference TRBV19 and TRBJ2-6, is DGGITQSPKYLFRKEGQNVTLSCEQNLNHDAMYWYRQDPGQGLRLIYYSQIVNDFQKGDIAEGYSVSREKKESFPLTVTSAQKNPTAFYLCASSATVGISGANVLTFGAGSRLTVL.

The rearrangement joins TRBV18 to TRBJ2-1, with 12 bases fitting TRBD2. V lost 5 bases and J lost 7; bases outside the gene matches: 0. The V gene's germline CDR1 is KGHSH and CDR2 LQKENI. This CDR3 comprises 13 residues. The chain's CDR3 is CASSTSGRNEQFF. The CDR3 coding sequence is TGTGCCAGCTCAACTAGCGGGAGGAATGAGCAGTTCTTC.

V is TRBV18 and J is TRBJ1-5; TRBD1 is a possible D gene (6 bases). This CDR3 has 17 amino acids. CDR1 and CDR2 from the germline V gene are KGHSH and LQKENI. Between the trimmed V and J ends, which lost 1 base and 3 bases, there was a span of 16 bases. CDR3 sequence reads: CASSPRSPRTANQPQHF. As DNA, the CDR3 is TGTGCCAGCTCACCACGCTCCCCCCGGACAGCCAATCAGCCCCAGCATTTT. The complete variable domain, with remaining parts taken from reference TRBV18 and TRBJ1-5, reads NAGVMQNPRHLVRRRGQEARLRCSPMKGHSHVYWYRQLPEEGLKFMVYLQKENIIDESGMPKERFSAEFPKEGPSILRIQQVVRGDSAAYFCASSPRSPRTANQPQHFGDGTRLSIL.

The genes are TRBV15 and TRBJ2-7; 11 nucleotides line up with TRBD1. V trimming: 5 bases; J trimming: 0 bases; junction bases outside the gene matches: 3. The germline V gene has CDR1 LNHNV and CDR2 YYDKDF (reference sequence). The CDR3 is made up of 15 amino acids. In DNA form, the CDR3 reads TGTGCCACCAGCCTCGGACAGGGGGCCTCCTACGAGCAGTACTTC. As protein: CATSLGQGASYEQYF.

This clone was recorded a few times. At the DNA level, this CDR3 is encoded by other sequences in the same sample as well. The chain has TRBV7-9 and TRBJ1-2; 8 bases are shared with TRBD1. Per germline, CDR1 SEHNR and CDR2 FQNEAQ (reference sequence). V shed 5 bases, J shed 4 bases, and the junction held 3 bases outside the gene matches. The CDR3 has 13 residues. The CDR3 region has the DNA TGTGCCAGCAGCCCCGGGACAGGCTATGGCTACACCTTC. It yields the protein CASSPGTGYGYTF. The full variable domain, rest sourced from reference TRBV7-9 and TRBJ1-2, is DTGVSQNPRHKITKRGQNVTFRCDPISEHNRLYWYRQTLGQGPEFLTYFQNEAQLEKSRLLSDRFSAERPKGSFSTLEIQRTEQGDSAMYLCASSPGTGYGYTFGSGTRLTVV.

V usage is TRBV5-6 and J usage is TRBJ2-1; TRBD2 matches 8 bases. J was trimmed by 8 bases and V by 4 bases; bases with no gene match: 20. Germline lookup yields CDR1 SGHDT and CDR2 YYEEEE. CDR3 size: 18 residues. CDR3 nucleotides: TGTGCCAGCAGCGCCTTGGACCCTCGGCGGGAGGCGGGCGATGAGCAGTTCTTC. Encoded protein: CASSALDPRREAGDEQFF.

The CDR3 DNA follows: TGTGCCAGCAGCCAAATCAGCGGGGTAGACAATGAGCAGTTCTTC. Translated: CASSQISGVDNEQFF. The chain is built from TRBV3-1 (or the pseudogene TRBV3-2) and TRBJ2-1; TRBD2 matches 7 bases. V gave up 2 bases and J gave up 5 bases; unmatched junction bases: 6. Germline V gene lookup returns CDR1 LGHDT and CDR2 YNNKEL (reference sequence). This CDR3 has 15 amino acids.

This chain joins TRBV28 and TRBJ2-7; 7 nucleotides agree with TRBD2. J gave up 0 bases and V 8 bases, and 4 bases lay outside the gene matches. The CDR3 is 13 amino acids. Germline CDR1 reads MDHEN; CDR2 reads SYDVKM. CDR3 residues: CASHSGASYEQYF. The DNA for the CDR3 is TGTGCCAGCCACAGCGGGGCCTCCTACGAGCAGTACTTC.